The 20 T cell receptor beta chains below were found in one sample sequenced in a study of T cell responses to AZD1222 COVID-19 vaccine. The data were produced by immunoSEQ multiplex PCR, yet TCRdb's version contains in-frame clones alone and is incomplete. Here the sample spans approximately 92,000 clones, about nine tenths being singletons. The sample in question was peripheral blood, obtained on day 0 of AZD1222 vaccination. Every receptor here comes from an adult in good health.

This clone was detected once. The genes are TRBV5-1 and TRBJ2-7; D is possibly TRBD2 (6 bases). Germline CDR1 and CDR2: SGHRS and YFSETQ. This CDR3 is 15 amino acids long. Trimming shortened V by 3 bases and J by 5 bases, and 18 bases separated the two germline ends. CDR3 nucleotide sequence: TGCGCCAGCAGCTGGACGGTGGAGGGTTTCAACGAGCAGTACTTC. The encoded protein is CASSWTVEGFNEQYF.

The V gene is TRBV25-1, the J gene TRBJ1-4; D remains unclear. This CDR3 has 15 residues. The V gene's germline CDR1 is MGHDK and CDR2 SYGVNS. The V and J ends lost 2 bases and 6 bases respectively, with 13 bases between them. The DNA for the CDR3 is TGTGCCAGCAGTGAAGGGGTCGGCTGGGATGAAAAACTGTTTTTT. Its translation is CASSEGVGWDEKLFF.

The rearrangement links TRBV6-1 to TRBJ2-5; the D gene is possibly TRBD2 (5 bases). The CDR3 extends over 14 amino acids. V gave up 3 bases and J gave up 5 bases, with 13 bases separating them. Germline assignment: CDR1 MNHNS and CDR2 SASEGT. The chain's CDR3 is CASSENGQRETQYF. DNA for the CDR3: TGTGCCAGCAGTGAGAACGGGCAGCGGGAGACCCAGTACTTC.

This clone was counted a single time. V is TRBV7-2 and J is TRBJ2-7, with D maybe TRBD2 (6 bases). CDR3 length: 17 amino acids. V gave up 4 bases and J gave up 0 bases, with 19 bases separating them. Germline V gives CDR1 SGHTA, CDR2 FQGNSA. CDR3 sequence reads: CASSSTSKRVNSYEQYF. DNA for the CDR3: TGTGCCAGCAGCTCCACCTCCAAGCGGGTCAACTCCTACGAGCAGTACTTC.

The chain uses TRBV12-5 and TRBJ1-1; no definite D call. The germline V and J ends were trimmed by 8 bases and 4 bases, with 14 bases remaining between them. The CDR3 runs 13 residues. Looked up from germline, CDR1 is LGHNT and CDR2 is FRNRAP. CDR3 loop: CASRTGLSTEAFF. CDR3 coding DNA: TGTGCTAGTCGAACGGGGTTGAGCACTGAAGCTTTCTTT. The entire variable domain, with the rest obtained from reference TRBV12-5 and TRBJ1-1, is as follows: DARVTQTPRHKVTEMGQEVTMRCQPILGHNTVFWYRQTMMQGLELLAYFRNRAPLDDSGMPKDRFSAEMPDATLATLKIQPSEPRDSAVYFCASRTGLSTEAFFGQGTRLTVV.

This chain links TRBV19 with TRBJ1-6; D not resolved. The CDR3 sequence is 14 residues long. V lost 1 base and J 7 bases, leaving 8 bases between the germline ends. Germline V gene lookup returns CDR1 LNHDA and CDR2 SQIVND (reference sequence). The CDR3 is CASSIAPNNSPLHF. CDR3 in DNA: TGTGCCAGTAGTATAGCCCCCAACAATTCACCCCTCCACTTT.

The rearrangement uses TRBV6-5 and TRBJ2-7, with TRBD1 matching over 9 bases. V shed 11 bases and J 7 bases; nucleotides not matched to a gene: 12. This CDR3 comprises 13 residues. Germline loops: CDR1 MNHEY, CDR2 SVGAGI. The CDR3 loop reads CASARDREYEQYF. CDR3 nucleotide sequence: TGTGCCTCCGCCCGGGACAGGGAATATGAGCAGTACTTC.

The CDR3 region is CASRRQGYSGDTQYF. DNA of the CDR3: TGTGCCAGCAGACGACAGGGCTACTCGGGAGATACGCAGTATTTT. V usage is TRBV3-1 (or the pseudogene TRBV3-2) and J usage is TRBJ2-3; 7 positions agree with TRBD1. The CDR3 totals 15 residues. Germline trimming cut 6 bases from V and 5 bases from J; bases unmatched to any gene: 11. Germline V gives CDR1 LGHDT, CDR2 YNNKEL (reference sequence).

The chain combines TRBV7-9 with TRBJ2-2; D is uncertain. The CDR3 runs to 15 residues. Trimming took off 3 bases at V and 4 bases at J, with 12 bases between the two ends. Germline CDR1 is SEHNR and CDR2 is FQNEAQ (reference sequence). The CDR3 sequence: CASSLVAGGTGELFF. CDR3 nucleotide sequence: TGTGCCAGCAGCTTGGTCGCAGGTGGCACCGGGGAGCTGTTTTTT.

The chain has TRBV15 and TRBJ2-3, with TRBD2 as a possible D gene (6 bases). Trimming removed 3 bases from V and 1 base from J, with 8 bases in between. The CDR3 contains 14 residues. Germline V lookup: CDR1 LNHNV, CDR2 YYDKDF (reference sequence). CDR3: CATSRERGTDTQYF. CDR3 nucleotides: TGTGCCACCAGCAGGGAGCGGGGCACAGATACGCAGTATTTT.

The chain employs TRBV6-5 and TRBJ2-3; the D gene could be TRBD1 or TRBD2 (5 bases each). V was pared by 6 bases and J by 3 bases, with 13 bases between. This CDR3 has 14 residues. CDR1 MNHEY and CDR2 SVGAGI come from the germline V gene. CDR3 in amino acids: CASRGWGGTDTQYF. The CDR3 region has the DNA TGTGCCAGCAGGGGTTGGGGCGGGACAGATACGCAGTATTTT.

V usage is TRBV5-1 and J usage is TRBJ2-3; the D is unclear. CDR1 SGHRS and CDR2 YFSETQ come from the germline V gene. This CDR3 has 14 residues. V was shortened by 0 bases and J by 6 bases, with 11 bases between the two germline ends. The chain's CDR3 is CASSLGTDGDTQYF. CDR3 nucleotide sequence: TGCGCCAGCAGCTTGGGGACGGACGGGGATACGCAGTATTTT.

The J gene is TRBJ2-7, the V gene TRBV19; possible D gene TRBD1, 6 bases. Germline CDR1 is LNHDA and CDR2 is SQIVND (reference sequence). This CDR3 comprises 14 residues. Trimming removed 5 bases at V and 6 bases at J, with 17 bases between. CDR3 DNA: TGTGCCAGTAGTCGTCAAGAGGACAGTCTCGAGCAGTACTTC. It is translated as CASSRQEDSLEQYF. The variable domain in full, with the rest retrieved from reference TRBV19 and TRBJ2-7, is DGGITQSPKYLFRKEGQNVTLSCEQNLNHDAMYWYRQDPGQGLRLIYYSQIVNDFQKGDIAEGYSVSREKKESFPLTVTSAQKNPTAFYLCASSRQEDSLEQYFGPGTRLTVT.

The rearrangement joins TRBV5-4 to TRBJ2-1; D gene uncertain. The CDR3 is 14 residues long. Trimming stripped 1 base from V and 5 bases from J, with 10 bases between. CDR1 is SGHNT, CDR2 YYREEE, per germline (reference sequence). The DNA of the CDR3 is TGTGCCAGCAGCTTGCGAGCAGTCGACAATGAGCAGTTCTTC. Translated, it gives CASSLRAVDNEQFF.

In this sample, this clone turned up once. The chain couples TRBV18 to TRBJ1-3, with D possibly being TRBD1 (5 bases). V lost 0 bases, J lost 0 bases, and 6 bases lay in between. In germline, CDR1 is KGHSH, CDR2 LQKENI. CDR3 size: 15 residues. The CDR3 here is CASSPPGDSGNTIYF. The CDR3 bases are TGTGCCAGCTCACCACCGGGGGACTCTGGAAACACCATATATTTT.

This rearrangement joins TRBV19 to TRBJ1-2; a weak D match, TRBD1 (6 bases). V was trimmed by 8 bases and J by 2 bases, leaving 15 bases between them. The CDR3 is 14 amino acids. Germline CDR1 LNHDA, CDR2 SQIVND (reference sequence). The CDR3 region has the DNA TGTGCCAGTCGAGCGGGGACACTCAACTATGGCTACACCTTC. Protein sequence: CASRAGTLNYGYTF.

V gene TRBV7-2 combines with J gene TRBJ2-1, with D unresolved. Germline V gene data show CDR1 as SGHTA and CDR2 as FQGNSA. V lost 5 bases and J 0 bases, leaving 11 bases between the germline ends. The CDR3 consists of 15 residues. CDR3 protein: CASSPTVSSYNEQFF. CDR3 nucleotide sequence: TGTGCCAGCAGCCCCACAGTGAGCTCCTACAATGAGCAGTTCTTC.

The chain has TRBV19 and TRBJ1-5, with D unclear. Trimming removed 3 bases at V and 2 bases at J, with 14 bases between. The CDR3 has 16 residues. CDR1 and CDR2 from the germline V gene are LNHDA and SQIVND (reference sequence). In nucleotides, the CDR3 is TGTGCCAGTAGTATTCAGGCGGCTATGGGCAATCAGCCCCAGCATTTT. Translated: CASSIQAAMGNQPQHF. The whole variable domain, filled in from reference TRBV19 and TRBJ1-5, reads DGGITQSPKYLFRKEGQNVTLSCEQNLNHDAMYWYRQDPGQGLRLIYYSQIVNDFQKGDIAEGYSVSREKKESFPLTVTSAQKNPTAFYLCASSIQAAMGNQPQHFGDGTRLSIL.

The genes are TRBV12-5 and TRBJ2-7; 9 nucleotides agree with TRBD1. J lost 3 bases, V lost 6 bases, and 12 bases had no gene match. CDR1 is LGHNT, CDR2 FRNRAP, per germline. This CDR3 is 16 amino acids long. CDR3 sequence reads: CASGGTAGTGNYEQYF. DNA for the CDR3: TGTGCTAGTGGGGGTACCGCCGGGACAGGGAACTACGAGCAGTACTTC.

The J gene is TRBJ1-2, the V gene TRBV12-3 or TRBV12-4; a weak D match, TRBD1 (5 bases). V was trimmed by 1 base and J by 6 bases, leaving 9 bases between them. This CDR3 spans 13 amino acids. CDR3 in DNA: TGTGCCAGCAGTTTAGGGGGGGTGGATGGCTACACCTTC. Translation gives CASSLGGVDGYTF.